This T cell receptor (beta chain) was found in a study of T cell responses to AZD1222 COVID-19 vaccine. With regard to this clone: Compared with germline, one end of the junction differs, possibly owing to a read error.

Generated by immunoSEQ multiplex PCR, the TCRdb table keeps only in-frame clones and is missing some. The sample carries 100,000 or so clones, about 90% recorded once. Germline CDR1 reads SGHRS; CDR2 reads YFSETQ. There are 15 residues in the CDR3. The TCR comes from an adult in good health. Here the sequenced sample was peripheral blood, taken on day 0 of AZD1222 vaccination. The rearrangement links TRBV5-1 to TRBJ1-2, with TRBD1 identical over 7 bases. CDR3 nucleotides: TGTGCCAGCAGCCTGGGGCAGGGGGACATTTATGGCTACACCTTC. Protein product: CASSLGQGDIYGYTF.